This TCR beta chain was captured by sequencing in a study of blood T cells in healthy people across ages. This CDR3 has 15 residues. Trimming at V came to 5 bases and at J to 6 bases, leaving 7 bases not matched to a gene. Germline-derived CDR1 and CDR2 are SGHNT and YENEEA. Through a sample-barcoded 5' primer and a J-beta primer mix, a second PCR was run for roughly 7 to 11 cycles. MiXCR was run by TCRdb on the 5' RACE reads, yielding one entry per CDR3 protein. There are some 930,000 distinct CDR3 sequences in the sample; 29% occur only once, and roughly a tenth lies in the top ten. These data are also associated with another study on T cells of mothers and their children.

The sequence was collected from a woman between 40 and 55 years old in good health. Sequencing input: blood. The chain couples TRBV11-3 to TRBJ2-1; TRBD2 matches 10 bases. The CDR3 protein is CASSVSGGPFNEQFF. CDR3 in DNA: TGTGCCAGCAGCGTTAGCGGGGGGCCTTTCAATGAGCAGTTCTTC.